This record concerns one TCR beta chain sequence. Antigen specificity is unknown. V gave up 0 bases and J gave up 1 base; unmatched junction bases: 1. The germline CDR1 and CDR2 sequences are SGHDT and YYEEEE. The CDR3 consists of 16 residues. The sample belongs to a study of cytomegalovirus exposure and HLA in healthy donors. Regarding donors, all were healthy bone marrow donors. PCR used 60 Vbeta primers and 13 Jbeta primers. The protocol was immunoSEQ multiplex PCR, while the TCRdb copy is restricted to in-frame clones and leaves out a portion. The top ten clones hold approximately 0.22% of a sample with a few hundred thousand clones, approximately 80% of them seen once. Regarding the study as a whole: A list of 150 or so TCR beta chains associated with cytomegalovirus was given. Analyzed later, association rates of TCRs varied across HLA loci, with DRB1 most and HLA-C fewest.

The sequenced sample consisted of PBMCs. This TCR came from a girl aged 2 to 10 in good health and CMV-seronegative. The chain combines TRBV5-6 with TRBJ2-2; 9 nucleotides line up with TRBD2. This chain's CDR3 is CASSLGSGGNTGELFF. The CDR3 DNA reads TGTGCCAGCAGCTTGGGTAGCGGGGGGAACACCGGGGAGCTGTTTTTT.